What follows are 10 T cell receptor beta chains derived from one specimen sequenced in a study of blood T cell repertoires in COVID-19. TCRdb keeps only in-frame clones here, not all; method: immunoSEQ multiplex PCR. The sample has about 160,000 clones; 80% are singletons. The sequenced sample consisted of PBMCs or T cells enriched from blood (not recorded which). These TCRs come from a woman aged 55-70 years who had recovered from COVID-19.

This chain's CDR3 is CSVEDVHEAFF. The CDR3 DNA reads as TGCAGCGTTGAAGATGTTCATGAAGCTTTCTTT. The V gene is TRBV29-1, the J gene TRBJ1-1; D not resolved. Trimming stripped 0 bases from V and 7 bases from J, with 6 bases between. The CDR3 runs 11 residues. CDR1 and CDR2 from the germline V gene are SQVTM and ANQGSEA.

The chain couples TRBV6-5 to TRBJ1-1, with a possible D match to TRBD1 (6 bases). V was clipped by 7 bases and J by 1 base, with 13 bases between them. The CDR3 is 14 amino acids. Germline loops: CDR1 MNHEY, CDR2 SVGAGI. CDR3 amino acids: CASNPDRWNTEAFF. Here the CDR3 DNA reads TGTGCCAGCAACCCTGACAGGTGGAACACTGAAGCTTTCTTT.

This chain uses TRBV6-5 with TRBJ2-7; 9 bases are shared with TRBD1. The CDR3 consists of 15 residues. Germline V gene sequence: CDR1 MNHEY, CDR2 SVGAGI. Trimming took 6 bases from V and 9 from J; bases not matched to a gene: 15. The CDR3 sequence: CASSPSTTGGRGQYF. The CDR3 DNA follows: TGTGCCAGCAGCCCCTCTACTACAGGGGGCAGGGGGCAGTACTTC.

This clone was counted only a few times. The DNA for the CDR3 is TGTGCCAGCTCGCTAGGAGGGGTCGGAAACACCATATATTTT. This codes for CASSLGGVGNTIYF. The rearrangement uses TRBV18 and TRBJ1-3; D perhaps matches TRBD1 (5 bases). Germline V gene lookup returns CDR1 KGHSH and CDR2 LQKENI. Deletions cut 6 bases from V and 4 bases from J, with 13 bases between. This CDR3 comprises 14 residues.

The chain is built from TRBV6-5 and TRBJ1-6; D is ambiguous. Germline lookup yields CDR1 MNHEY and CDR2 SVGAGI. The CDR3 totals 13 residues. Trimming shortened V by 6 bases and J by 6 bases, and 9 bases separated the two germline ends. The CDR3, as DNA: TGTGCCAGCAGCCTGGCGGTTAATTCACCCCTCCACTTT. It yields the protein CASSLAVNSPLHF.

The V gene is TRBV5-4, the J gene TRBJ2-3, with 11 nucleotides matching TRBD2. Germline-derived CDR1 and CDR2 are SGHNT and YYREEE (reference sequence). Losses at the gene ends were 4 bases for V and 4 bases for J; bases not matched to a gene: 5. This CDR3 region has 15 residues. For the CDR3, the DNA is TGTGCCAGCAGCGTTAGCGGGGGGGCGCCAGATACGCAGTATTTT. Protein product: CASSVSGGAPDTQYF.

The chain has TRBV6-1 and TRBJ1-1; no definite D call. V gave up 3 bases and J gave up 1 base, with 6 bases separating them. This CDR3 has 13 residues. Germline CDR1 and CDR2: MNHNS and SASEGT. The CDR3 DNA reads TGTGCCAGCAGTGATGGCAGGAACACTGAAGCTTTCTTT. Protein: CASSDGRNTEAFF.

V and J are TRBV2 and TRBJ1-6; TRBD1 aligns across 11 bases. This CDR3 region has 17 residues. Trimming removed 3 bases from V and 7 bases from J; junction bases left unmatched: 8. Germline values: CDR1 SNHLY, CDR2 FYNNEI. This chain's CDR3 is CASSDGTGGAGNSPLHF. The CDR3 coding sequence is TGTGCCAGCAGTGACGGGACAGGGGGAGCAGGGAATTCACCCCTCCACTTT.

The chain links TRBV5-1 to TRBJ2-7, with 8 bases aligning to TRBD2. The V gene's germline CDR1 is SGHRS and CDR2 YFSETQ. The CDR3 sequence is 13 residues long. The V gene end was trimmed by 5 bases and the J gene end by 3 bases; junction bases not matched to a gene: 4. Here the CDR3 reads CASRTSVFYEQYF. Written as DNA, the CDR3 is TGCGCCAGCAGGACTAGCGTCTTCTACGAGCAGTACTTC.

V gene TRBV9 combines with J gene TRBJ1-6; 7 bases are a match to TRBD1. V gave up 3 bases and J gave up 6 bases; unmatched junction bases: 6. The CDR3 contains 15 residues. Germline CDR1 SGDLS, CDR2 YYNGEE. The CDR3 DNA reads TGTGCCAGCAGCGGATCGACAGGGAGTAATTCACCCCTCCACTTT. The encoded protein is CASSGSTGSNSPLHF.